This T cell receptor (beta chain) came from a study of OX40 agonist ivuxolimab in advanced cancers. The table lists this clone with a few counts. Method: immunoSEQ multiplex PCR; TCRdb's copy keeps in-frame clones and lacks some. This sample has about 33,000 clones, with around 84% found just once. The specimen was CD4+ or CD8+ T cells sorted from blood, collected in a trial of the OX40 agonist ivuxolimab. The TCR originated in an adult with an advanced solid tumor such as melanoma, head and neck, liver or kidney cancer.

DNA of the CDR3: TGCGCCAGCAGCCAGGGTTCGAGCTCCTACGAGCAGTACTTC. Translation gives CASSQGSSSYEQYF. The chain has TRBV4-1 and TRBJ2-7; D uncertain. There are 14 residues in the CDR3. CDR1 and CDR2 from the germline V gene are MGHRA and YSYEKL. V was clipped by 3 bases and J by 0 bases, with 9 bases between them.